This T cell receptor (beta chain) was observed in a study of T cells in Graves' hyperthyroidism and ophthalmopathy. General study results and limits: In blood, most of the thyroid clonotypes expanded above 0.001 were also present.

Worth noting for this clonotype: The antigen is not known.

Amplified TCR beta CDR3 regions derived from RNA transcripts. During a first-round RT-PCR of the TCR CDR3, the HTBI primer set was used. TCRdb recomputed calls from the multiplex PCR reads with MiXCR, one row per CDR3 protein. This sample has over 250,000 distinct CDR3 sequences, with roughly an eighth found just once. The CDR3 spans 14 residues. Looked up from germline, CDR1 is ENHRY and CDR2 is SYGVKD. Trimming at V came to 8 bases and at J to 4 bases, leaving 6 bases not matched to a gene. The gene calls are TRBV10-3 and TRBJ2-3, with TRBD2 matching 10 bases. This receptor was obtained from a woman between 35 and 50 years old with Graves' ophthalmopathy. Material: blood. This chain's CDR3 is CAIRSGGASDTQYF. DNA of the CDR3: TGTGCCATCCGGAGCGGGGGGGCGTCAGATACGCAGTATTTT.